This TCR beta chain was obtained from a study of breast tumors, draining lymph nodes, adjacent tissues. In germline, CDR1 is LNHNV, CDR2 YYDKDF (reference sequence). The CDR3 is made up of 17 amino acids. Trimming took 2 bases from V and 7 from J; bases not matched to a gene: 15. This clonotype occurred once. TCRdb ran MiXCR on the multiplex PCR reads and lists one entry per CDR3 protein. This sample has tens of thousands of distinct CDR3 sequences; under 50% occur once, and the top ten carry 10% to 13%. The sequence was obtained from a female donor with breast cancer. Some clones in this sample may be carry-over from other donors' samples. V gene TRBV15 combines with J gene TRBJ1-2; the match to TRBD1 covers 8 bases. Input material: breast tumor tissue. The DNA of the CDR3 is TGTGCCACCAGCAGACGAATCGTCCCGGACAGGGAGTCTGGCTACACCTTC. Amino acids: CATSRRIVPDRESGYTF.